This TCR beta chain appears in the sequencing data of a study of blood T cell repertoires in COVID-19. The wider study: Both acute and convalescent COVID-19 samples were obtained from the United States, Italy and Spain. The cDNA or gDNA used as material had been derived from T cells, B-cell-depleted T cells, or PBMCs.

Authors' processing steps: Reference gene primers were amplified, and this amplification served to estimate nucleated cell counts. Clones were sequenced by immunoSEQ multiplex PCR, and TCRdb holds only the in-frame ones, with some missing. D and trimming come from the DNA, and the V and J calls and clone size come from that table. The sample records roughly 100,000 clones, approximately 85% being singletons. The CDR3 is 14 residues long. The germline V gene has CDR1 KGHSH and CDR2 LQKENI. V lost 0 bases and J 4 bases, leaving 7 bases between the germline ends. The sequenced sample consisted of peripheral blood. The chain combines TRBV18 with TRBJ2-1; possibly TRBD2 for D (5 bases). The receptor comes from a man between 45 and 60 years old with acute or convalescent COVID-19. The CDR3 protein is CASSPPGGYNEQFF. The CDR3 DNA is TGTGCCAGCTCACCACCCGGCGGGTACAATGAGCAGTTCTTC.